This TCR beta chain appears in the sequencing data of a study of regulatory T cells in long-lasting Graves disease. Findings and caveats of the study: Thyroid tissue went unstudied; only peripheral blood was examined. Persistent disease samples used TRBV28, TRBJ1-2 and TRBJ2-5 preferentially.

Time point: newly diagnosed GD, antithyroid drugs for less than 3 months. The TCR library was made from RNA that had been extracted from PBMCs in TRIzol. Both iRepertoire HTBI primers and Arm-PCR of CDR3 regions were used to build the TCR beta libraries. TCRdb re-derived calls from the multiplex PCR reads in MiXCR, one entry per CDR3 protein. Altogether some 250,000 distinct CDR3 sequences are present, 20% to 25% being singletons, with the ten largest covering about 15%. Trimming at V came to 1 base and at J to 4 bases, leaving 3 bases not matched to a gene. Looked up from germline, CDR1 is SGHTA and CDR2 is FQGNSA. The CDR3 runs to 14 residues. There are many counts of this clonotype. Antigen specificity is unknown.

J is TRBJ2-7 and V is TRBV7-2; 8 bases line up with TRBD2. The material sequenced was peripheral blood mononuclear cells (PBMCs), taken at new diagnosis, from a patient treated with antithyroid drugs. This sequence originates from a female donor with Graves disease. The CDR3 DNA is TGTGCCAGCAGCTTAGTAGCGGGGTATTACGAGCAGTACTTC. Its protein product is CASSLVAGYYEQYF.